Below, one T cell receptor (beta chain) is given with its context. Some clones are missing from TCRdb's copy, which holds only in-frame ones; the method was immunoSEQ multiplex PCR. The profile covers 360,000 or so clones, with about 90% appearing a single time and 6.5% taken by the ten largest. These data are taken from a study of blood T cell repertoires in COVID-19. Per the germline V gene, CDR1 is SGHAT and CDR2 is FQNNGV. The CDR3 spans 15 residues. The junction had 6 bases not matched to a gene; V was cut back by 5 bases and J by 7 bases. The material sequenced was peripheral blood. This sequence was found in a man aged 18 to 29 with active or convalescent COVID-19. J is TRBJ2-1 and V is TRBV11-2, with 12 bases aligning to TRBD2. CDR3 DNA: TGTGCCAGCAGCCCGACTAGCGGGAGTGGGAATGAGCAGTTCTTC. Translating it yields CASSPTSGSGNEQFF.